This TCR beta chain was observed in a study of blood T cells in healthy people across ages. The wider study: Template switching picked up about one barcoded beta molecule for each two T cells.

The authors drew 8.5 to 10 milliliters of peripheral blood from each donor. A second PCR of 7 to 11 cycles used a sample-barcoded 5' primer and a J-beta primer mix. Through a template-switch adaptor with 12 random nucleotides, each cDNA molecule received a tag. TCRdb reprocessed the 5' RACE reads via MiXCR and lists one record per CDR3 protein. The sample lists fewer than 2,000,000 distinct CDR3 sequences; approximately 40% were seen once. The CDR3 runs 13 residues. V lost 6 bases and J 5 bases, leaving 13 bases between the germline ends. Germline CDR1 LNHNV, CDR2 YYDKDF (reference sequence). The chain employs TRBV15 and TRBJ2-5; D unresolved. Sample: blood. This sequence was found in a human donor in good health. The CDR3 is CATRNQIWETQYF. The CDR3, as DNA: TGTGCCACCAGGAACCAAATTTGGGAGACCCAGTACTTC. The full variable domain, rest sourced from reference TRBV15 and TRBJ2-5, is DAMVIQNPRYQVTQFGKPVTLSCSQTLNHNVMYWYQQKSSQAPKLLFHYYDKDFNNEADTPDNFQSRRPNTSFCFLDIRSPGLGDTAMYLCATRNQIWETQYFGPGTRLLVL.